This is a list of T cell receptor beta chains from one sample in a study of T cell responses to AZD1222 COVID-19 vaccine. The protocol was immunoSEQ multiplex PCR, while the TCRdb copy is restricted to in-frame clones and leaves out a portion. The data contain tens of thousands of clones, about 90% of them seen just once; the ten biggest clones take up around 3.2%. The source was peripheral blood, collected 28 days after the second AZD1222 dose. The receptors stem from an adult who received the AZD1222 COVID-19 vaccine. The CDR3 runs from the conserved cysteine through the conserved F or W. Each record gives: J gene, clone size, D gene, V gene, CDR3 DNA, CDR3 protein. The D gene is left open where the match is weak. Expanded clones are given a class, and other clones once, few, many or no size at all.

j_call: TRBJ1-3
clone_size: NA
d_call: NA
v_call: TRBV9
cdr3_nt: TGTGCCAGCAGCGGACGGGGGCCCTCTGGAAACACCATATATTTT
cdr3_aa: CASSGRGPSGNTIYF

j_call: TRBJ1-6
clone_size: NA
d_call: TRBD1
v_call: TRBV18
cdr3_nt: TGTGCCAGCTCACTACAGGGGAGCGAGTCACCCCTCCACTTT
cdr3_aa: CASSLQGSESPLHF

j_call: TRBJ1-5
clone_size: NA
d_call: NA
v_call: TRBV11-2
cdr3_nt: TGTGCCAGCAGCTCCGGGACAATCAATCAGCCCCAGCATTTT
cdr3_aa: CASSSGTINQPQHF

j_call: TRBJ2-2
clone_size: NA
d_call: TRBD1
v_call: TRBV27
cdr3_nt: TGTGCCAGCACCTCCGACAGGGTCCTCGGGGAGCTGTTTTTT
cdr3_aa: CASTSDRVLGELFF

j_call: TRBJ2-5
clone_size: NA
d_call: TRBD2
v_call: TRBV7-9
cdr3_nt: TGTGCCAGCGGGAAACCGGGACTAGCGGGGGGCAGCCAAGAGACCCAGTACTTC
cdr3_aa: CASGKPGLAGGSQETQYF

j_call: TRBJ2-5
clone_size: NA
d_call: TRBD1
v_call: TRBV7-9
cdr3_nt: TGTGCCAGCAGCCAAAGACAGGGCCAAGAGACCCAGTACTTC
cdr3_aa: CASSQRQGQETQYF

j_call: TRBJ1-3
clone_size: NA
d_call: NA
v_call: TRBV4-2
cdr3_nt: TGTGCCAGCAGCCAAGGGGGGCAGCCAGCCTCTGGAAACACCATATATTTT
cdr3_aa: CASSQGGQPASGNTIYF

j_call: TRBJ1-2
clone_size: NA
d_call: TRBD1
v_call: TRBV5-1
cdr3_nt: TGCGCCAGCAGCCATCCCCGGGACAGAAGTCACTATGGCTACACCTTC
cdr3_aa: CASSHPRDRSHYGYTF

j_call: TRBJ2-5
clone_size: NA
d_call: NA
v_call: TRBV7-6
cdr3_nt: TGTGCCAGCAGCTTAGGGGAGTGGCCGAGGGAGACCCAGTACTTC
cdr3_aa: CASSLGEWPRETQYF

j_call: TRBJ2-1
clone_size: NA
d_call: TRBD2
v_call: TRBV11-3
cdr3_nt: TGTGCCAGCAGACCCCTGTCGGGGGGGCCTCTTGAGCAGTTCTTC
cdr3_aa: CASRPLSGGPLEQFF

j_call: TRBJ2-3
clone_size: NA
d_call: TRBD1
v_call: TRBV5-6
cdr3_nt: TGTGCCAGCAGCGCGGGAACAGGGGGCATCGCAGATACGCAGTATTTT
cdr3_aa: CASSAGTGGIADTQYF

j_call: TRBJ1-4
clone_size: NA
d_call: TRBD1
v_call: TRBV7-9
cdr3_nt: TGTGCCAGCAGCCTGACAGGGGGGAATGAAAAACTGTTTTTT
cdr3_aa: CASSLTGGNEKLFF

j_call: TRBJ1-5
clone_size: NA
d_call: TRBD1
v_call: TRBV6-2/TRBV6-3
cdr3_nt: TGTGCCAGCAGTTACCCGGGACAGGGAGTAAATCAGCCCCAGCATTTT
cdr3_aa: CASSYPGQGVNQPQHF

j_call: TRBJ1-2
clone_size: NA
d_call: NA
v_call: TRBV6-2/TRBV6-3
cdr3_nt: TGTGCCAGCAGTCAGGGCTATATCTCCACCCGTGAGGGCTACACCTTC
cdr3_aa: CASSQGYISTREGYTF

j_call: TRBJ2-7
clone_size: NA
d_call: NA
v_call: TRBV6-2/TRBV6-3
cdr3_nt: TGTGCCAGCAGCGACCGACCCTACGAGCAGTACTTC
cdr3_aa: CASSDRPYEQYF

j_call: TRBJ1-4
clone_size: NA
d_call: NA
v_call: TRBV7-8
cdr3_nt: TGTGCCAGCAGCTACGGAAATGAAAAACTGTTTTTT
cdr3_aa: CASSYGNEKLFF

j_call: TRBJ2-7
clone_size: NA
d_call: NA
v_call: TRBV4-2
cdr3_nt: TGTGCCAGCAGCCAAGAGGGGTCCCAGCAGTACTTC
cdr3_aa: CASSQEGSQQYF

j_call: TRBJ2-1
clone_size: NA
d_call: NA
v_call: TRBV5-5
cdr3_nt: TGTGCCAGCAGACCCACGGACGGGAGCTCCTACAATGAGCAGTTCTTC
cdr3_aa: CASRPTDGSSYNEQFF

j_call: TRBJ1-1
clone_size: once
d_call: NA
v_call: TRBV6-4
cdr3_nt: TGTGCCAGCAGTGAGGGGACCCACACTGAAGCTTTCTTT
cdr3_aa: CASSEGTHTEAFF

j_call: TRBJ2-5
clone_size: NA
d_call: TRBD2
v_call: TRBV7-3
cdr3_nt: TGTGCCAGCAGCCCCGGGACTAGCATAATAGAGACCCAGTACTTC
cdr3_aa: CASSPGTSIIETQYF

j_call: TRBJ2-1
clone_size: NA
d_call: TRBD1
v_call: TRBV10-3
cdr3_nt: TGTGCCATCAGCCAGAACAGGGGTGAGCAGTTCTTC
cdr3_aa: CAISQNRGEQFF

j_call: TRBJ1-2
clone_size: NA
d_call: TRBD1
v_call: TRBV30
cdr3_nt: TGTGCCTGGAGTGCCGGAGCGAGGGGGCGCGGGGGCTACACCTTC
cdr3_aa: CAWSAGARGRGGYTF

j_call: TRBJ2-1
clone_size: NA
d_call: NA
v_call: TRBV2
cdr3_nt: TGTGCCAGCAGTGAAGCGCGCAGGGAGAATGAGCAGTTCTTC
cdr3_aa: CASSEARRENEQFF

j_call: TRBJ1-2
clone_size: NA
d_call: TRBD1
v_call: TRBV3-1/TRBV3-2
cdr3_nt: TGTGCCAGCAGCTTCAGGACAGGGAGTGGTGGCTACACCTTC
cdr3_aa: CASSFRTGSGGYTF

j_call: TRBJ1-2
clone_size: NA
d_call: TRBD1
v_call: TRBV7-6
cdr3_nt: TGTGCCAGCAGCTTAGGAGGACAGGGGCAGGGTGGCTACACCTTC
cdr3_aa: CASSLGGQGQGGYTF

j_call: TRBJ2-5
clone_size: NA
d_call: NA
v_call: TRBV9
cdr3_nt: TGTGCCAGCAGCGTAGGAACGACGAACGGGTTGCGAGAGACCCAGTACTTC
cdr3_aa: CASSVGTTNGLRETQYF

j_call: TRBJ2-7
clone_size: NA
d_call: NA
v_call: TRBV11-3
cdr3_nt: TGTGCCAGCAGTCGGGGGGTACAGGGGCTCGAGCAGTACTTC
cdr3_aa: CASSRGVQGLEQYF

j_call: TRBJ2-5
clone_size: NA
d_call: NA
v_call: TRBV3-1/TRBV3-2
cdr3_nt: TGTGCCAGCAGCCAAGCCGGGCGAGAGACCCAGTACTTC
cdr3_aa: CASSQAGRETQYF

j_call: TRBJ2-1
clone_size: NA
d_call: TRBD2
v_call: TRBV7-2
cdr3_nt: TGTGCCAGCAGGAAAACGGGGGGGCCTAATGAGCAGTTCTTC
cdr3_aa: CASRKTGGPNEQFF

j_call: TRBJ1-2
clone_size: NA
d_call: NA
v_call: TRBV5-1
cdr3_nt: TGCGCCAGCAGCGCCGACAGCGACTATGGCTACACCTTC
cdr3_aa: CASSADSDYGYTF

j_call: TRBJ2-5
clone_size: NA
d_call: NA
v_call: TRBV5-1
cdr3_nt: TGCGCCAGCAGCTTGGCAAGCAACCAAGAGACCCAGTACTTC
cdr3_aa: CASSLASNQETQYF

j_call: TRBJ1-4
clone_size: NA
d_call: TRBD1
v_call: TRBV11-2
cdr3_nt: TGTGCCAGCAGTTTCCACCGGGACAGCAATGAAAAACTGTTTTTT
cdr3_aa: CASSFHRDSNEKLFF

j_call: TRBJ1-2
clone_size: NA
d_call: NA
v_call: TRBV11-3
cdr3_nt: TGTGCCAGCAGCTTTACCCGACAAGTTGGCTACACCTTC
cdr3_aa: CASSFTRQVGYTF

j_call: TRBJ2-3
clone_size: NA
d_call: TRBD2
v_call: TRBV6-2/TRBV6-3
cdr3_nt: TGTGCCAGCAGTTACTCGCTAGCGGGGGTCCCAGATACGCAGTATTTT
cdr3_aa: CASSYSLAGVPDTQYF

j_call: TRBJ2-5
clone_size: NA
d_call: NA
v_call: TRBV27
cdr3_nt: TGTGCCAGCAGTCCCCCAGAGGCAGCCGAAACGAAGACCCAGTACTTC
cdr3_aa: CASSPPEAAETKTQYF

j_call: TRBJ1-2
clone_size: NA
d_call: NA
v_call: TRBV5-4
cdr3_nt: TGTGCCAGCAGCACACCCGGGAAGAGTGGCTACACCTTC
cdr3_aa: CASSTPGKSGYTF

j_call: TRBJ2-4
clone_size: NA
d_call: NA
v_call: TRBV19
cdr3_nt: TGTGCCAGTAGTATAGTGGACCTGGCCAAAAACATTCAGTACTTC
cdr3_aa: CASSIVDLAKNIQYF

j_call: TRBJ2-7
clone_size: NA
d_call: TRBD1
v_call: TRBV7-9
cdr3_nt: TGTGCCAGCAGCTTAGGAGGGACAGTCTACGAGCAGTACTTC
cdr3_aa: CASSLGGTVYEQYF

j_call: TRBJ1-4
clone_size: NA
d_call: NA
v_call: TRBV30
cdr3_nt: TGTGCCTGGAATACGGGACCCAATGAAAAACTGTTTTTT
cdr3_aa: CAWNTGPNEKLFF